Below, one TCR beta chain is given with its context. As handled by the study authors: Reference gene primer amplification gave nucleated cell count estimates. Assay used: immunoSEQ multiplex PCR; TCRdb lists only in-frame clones, some missing. From that table come the V and J calls and clone size; the DNA was used to work out D and trimming. The repertoire holds some 120,000 clones, with approximately 86% as singletons. Deletions cut 1 base from V and 1 base from J, with 5 bases between. CDR3 length: 13 amino acids. The germline V gene encodes CDR1 SGHNT and CDR2 YYREEE (reference sequence). These data belong to a study of blood T cell repertoires in COVID-19. Study in general: Samples of COVID-19 (acute and convalescent) were obtained from the United States, Italy and Spain. PBMCs, B-cell-depleted T cells, or T cells provided the cDNA or gDNA that made up the material.

The chain joins TRBV5-4 to TRBJ1-2; unclear D gene. This receptor was identified in a man between 35 and 55 years old with acute or convalescent COVID-19. Sequences were obtained from peripheral blood. CDR3 protein: CASSLQDNYGYTF. The CDR3 DNA follows: TGTGCCAGCAGCTTGCAGGATAACTATGGCTACACCTTC.